Listed below are T cell receptor beta chains from one sample, sequenced in a study of glioma-infiltrating T cells. TCRdb ran MiXCR on the multiplex PCR reads and lists one entry per CDR3 protein. The sample yields 150,000 to 200,000 distinct CDR3 sequences, 43% seen once. Material: glioma tissue, nonneoplastic brain tissue, or PBMCs (not recorded which). The receptor set was obtained from a human donor with low-grade glioma or glioblastoma, undergoing nonglioma brain surgery, or in good health (not recorded which). CDR3s include the opening cysteine and the closing phenylalanine or tryptophan. The D gene is left open where the match is weak. Expanded clones get a size class; other rows say once, few or many, or leave the size out.

v_gene	j_gene	abundance	d_gene	CDR3aa	CDR3nt
TRBV11-2	TRBJ1-5	once	TRBD1	CASSLGQGSNQPQHF	TGTGCCAGCAGCTTGGGACAGGGGAGCAATCAGCCCCAGCATTTT
TRBV15	TRBJ2-2	many	TRBD2	CATSRDRAGGPLGELFF	TGTGCCACCAGCAGAGATCGAGCGGGAGGGCCGCTCGGGGAGCTGTTTTTT
TRBV25-1	TRBJ2-2	.	TRBD2	CARSRNSGMDTGELFF	TGTGCCAGAAGTCGCAATAGCGGGATGGATACCGGGGAGCTGTTTTTT
TRBV29-1	TRBJ2-7	.	.	CSVLGTYEQYF	TGCAGCGTGCTGGGAACCTACGAGCAGTACTTC
TRBV12-3/TRBV12-4	TRBJ2-4	.	.	CASSWSGVGAKNIQYF	TGTGCCAGCAGTTGGAGTGGGGTGGGAGCCAAAAACATTCAGTACTTC
TRBV7-9	TRBJ2-1	many	TRBD1	CASSGRDRGLGALYNEQFF	TGTGCCAGCAGCGGCCGGGACAGGGGGTTAGGAGCCTTGTACAATGAGCAGTTCTTC
TRBV12-3/TRBV12-4	TRBJ2-1	many	.	CASSLAGPIMEFF	TGTGCCAGCAGTTTGGCGGGCCCTATAATGGAGTTCTTC
TRBV6-1	TRBJ2-3	many	TRBD2	CATQLAGSTDTQYF	TGTGCCACCCAACTAGCGGGAAGCACAGATACGCAGTATTTT
TRBV29-1	TRBJ1-1	.	.	CSVAGKKGGEAFF	TGCAGCGTTGCGGGGAAGAAAGGGGGTGAAGCTTTCTTT
TRBV10-3	TRBJ2-3	many	.	CATNKEADTQYF	TGTGCCACGAACAAAGAAGCAGATACGCAGTATTTT
TRBV2	TRBJ2-2	.	TRBD2	CAGTPLAGVAGELFF	TGTGCCGGCACCCCACTAGCGGGAGTGGCCGGGGAGCTGTTTTTT
TRBV29-1	TRBJ2-7	.	.	CSVANLPPYEQYF	TGCAGCGTTGCGAATTTGCCTCCCTACGAGCAGTACTTC
TRBV24-1	TRBJ2-3	.	TRBD2	CATSDCGTSGFPTDTQYF	TGTGCCACCAGTGATTGCGGGACTAGCGGCTTTCCCACAGATACGCAGTATTTT
TRBV7-2	TRBJ2-2	.	.	CASSLAHNTGELFF	TGTGCCAGCAGCTTAGCCCATAACACCGGGGAGCTGTTTTTT
TRBV10-3	TRBJ2-7	many	.	CAIRSDTLYEQYF	TGTGCCATCAGGTCGGACACGCTTTACGAGCAGTACTTC
TRBV12-3/TRBV12-4	TRBJ1-6	.	.	CASSSPTVGLLTLHF	TGTGCCAGCAGTTCCCCCACAGTGGGCCTGTTAACCCTCCACTTT
TRBV6-2/TRBV6-3	TRBJ1-5	.	.	CASSYSGDAQTKHF	TGTGCCAGCAGTTACTCGGGGGATGCTCAGACCAAGCATTTT
TRBV2	TRBJ2-7	many	TRBD2	CASSEISGSYEQYF	TGTGCCAGCAGTGAGATTAGCGGGTCCTACGAGCAGTACTTC
TRBV6-1	TRBJ2-4	many	.	CASSSTGWARQRNIQYF	TGTGCCAGCAGTTCTACAGGGTGGGCTCGACAACGAAACATTCAGTACTTC
TRBV2	TRBJ1-2	many	.	CASSEREGNYGYTF	TGTGCCAGCAGTGAAAGGGAGGGGAACTATGGCTACACCTTC
TRBV7-8	TRBJ2-7	few	TRBD2	CASSTRTSADYEQYF	TGTGCCAGCAGCACCCGGACTAGTGCAGACTACGAGCAGTACTTC
TRBV12-5	TRBJ2-1	.	.	CVSGLRTGTEQFF	TGTGTTAGTGGTCTGCGGACGGGTACTGAGCAGTTCTTC
TRBV5-1	TRBJ1-1	.	.	CASTPAGSWDTEAFF	TGCGCCAGCACCCCAGCAGGATCTTGGGACACTGAAGCTTTCTTT
TRBV20-1	TRBJ2-7	many	.	CSASPFLGGTSYEQYF	TGCAGTGCTAGTCCTTTTCTGGGCGGGACGTCCTACGAGCAGTACTTC
TRBV28	TRBJ2-7	.	.	CARCFLQYGTITYEQYF	TGTGCCAGATGCTTCCTTCAGTATGGGACGATTACCTACGAGCAGTACTTC
TRBV9	TRBJ1-3	.	.	CASSVGSSGNTIYF	TGTGCCAGCAGCGTAGGCAGCTCTGGAAACACCATATATTTT
TRBV27	TRBJ2-5	many	.	CASSSVGIGTQYF	TGTGCCAGCAGCTCCGTCGGGATAGGGACCCAGTACTTC
TRBV28	TRBJ1-1	.	.	CASSSPPPLNTEDFF	TGTGCCAGCAGTTCACCTCCTCCGCTGAACACTGAAGACTTCTTT
TRBV27	TRBJ1-3	many	.	CASSLSPAGFAGNTIYF	TGTGCCAGCAGTTTATCCCCCGCGGGATTTGCTGGAAACACCATATATTTT
TRBV6-2/TRBV6-3	TRBJ2-3	many	.	CASSYYSPDTQYF	TGTGCCAGCAGTTACTACAGCCCAGATACGCAGTATTTT
TRBV7-8	TRBJ1-1	many	TRBD1	CASSLATDRVKNTEAFF	TGTGCCAGCAGCTTAGCGACCGACAGGGTTAAGAACACTGAAGCTTTCTTT
TRBV14	TRBJ1-2	few	.	CASSHSRRGAGGYTF	TGTGCCAGCAGCCACAGCCGCCGGGGGGCCGGGGGCTACACCTTC
TRBV6-2/TRBV6-3	TRBJ1-4	many	.	CASSYRTYSAKREKLFF	TGTGCCAGCAGTTACCGCACCTACTCCGCAAAACGGGAAAAACTGTTTTTT
TRBV3-1	TRBJ2-7	.	.	CASSRGTLGYEQYF	TGTGCCAGCAGCCGAGGGACCCTTGGCTACGAGCAGTACTTC
TRBV4-1	TRBJ2-7	.	.	CASSQRVVKNGEQYF	TGCGCCAGCAGCCAAAGGGTCGTGAAGAATGGGGAGCAGTACTTC
TRBV2	TRBJ2-1	.	TRBD2	CASRVAGVNEQFF	TGTGCCAGCAGGGTAGCGGGAGTGAATGAGCAGTTCTTC
TRBV12-3/TRBV12-4	TRBJ2-3	few	TRBD1	CASSFRGTGGTDTQYF	TGTGCCAGCAGTTTCAGGGGGACAGGGGGCACAGATACGCAGTATTTT
TRBV25-1	TRBJ2-6	many	.	CASSESGANVLTF	TGTGCCAGCAGTGAGTCTGGGGCCAACGTCCTGACTTTC
TRBV24-1	TRBJ2-1	many	.	CATSGNNEQFF	TGTGCCACCAGTGGAAACAATGAGCAGTTCTTC
TRBV30	TRBJ2-7	.	.	CAWDKGSSYEQYF	TGTGCCTGGGATAAGGGAAGCTCCTACGAGCAGTACTTC
TRBV7-2	TRBJ2-3	many	TRBD2	CASSLAGASGRSDTQYF	TGTGCCAGCAGCTTAGCCGGAGCTAGCGGGAGATCAGATACGCAGTATTTT
TRBV29-1	TRBJ1-1	many	.	CSVEGTRNTEAFF	TGCAGCGTTGAAGGGACGCGGAACACTGAAGCTTTCTTT
TRBV6-1	TRBJ2-4	once	.	CASIPSSARAKNIKYF	TGTGCCAGCATCCCTTCCAGCGCCCGAGCCAAAAACATTAAGTACTTC